The sequence of this TCR beta chain was determined in a study of cytomegalovirus exposure and HLA in healthy donors (dated by TCRdb to about 2017). A note on the overall study: According to a later analysis, one platform produced both the 110 or so validation repertoires and the 670 or so repertoires of the first cohort. The aim of the study was to test whether cataloging public T cell receptors could identify signatures of past pathogen exposure. Besides the first cohort of about 730 subjects, a separate validation cohort made up of 90 to 150 different subjects was used. High-throughput TCR immunosequencing, statistical association of individual TCRs with disease status, and machine learning were combined to predict cytomegalovirus infection status. Overall results and qualifications from the work: The study gave a list of around 170 TCR beta chains associated with cytomegalovirus. In vitro tests confirmed that a few of the cytomegalovirus-associated TCR beta chains recognize cytomegalovirus antigens. A later analysis lacked HLA typing for the validation cohort, so it scored co-occurrence in that cohort across all 130 or so repertoires. It was suggested by the authors that the approach could potentially be generalized to other disease states and immunological phenotypes. Most TCR sequences were observed very rarely across donors, whereas some public TCRs were present in many individuals. Cytomegalovirus status was reported to be diagnosed by the classifier with high specificity and sensitivity in both the original and validation cohorts. A later analysis found that TCRs clustered in the first cohort also tended to co-occur in the 120 validation repertoires, with 94% of cluster scores above 0.

Donors formed part of the validation cohort, which comprised over a hundred subjects and was distinct from the first cohort of 670 or so subjects. Comments on this clone: Which antigen it targets is not known. Qualities for individual bases were not recorded, and no much larger clone is one base off.

V and J are truncated by 1 base and 4 bases respectively, leaving an intervening sequence of 7 bases. The germline V gene (reference sequence) supplies CDR1 GTSNPN and CDR2 SVGIG. The CDR3 has 12 amino acids, counting the end cysteine and phenylalanine. The only DNA kept is the CDR3, 36 bases in frame from the first base. Preparation of the library involved the immunoSEQ multiplex PCR assay. The source study handled its data this way. A statistical classification framework was built for diagnosing cytomegalovirus status from the catalog of TCR beta chain sequences. TCRdb carries this immuneACCESS record with in-frame sequences only. Its versions omit some clonotypes, under half of them owing to an unresolved V gene in the studies checked, with the rest unexplained. For V, J and clone size, that table is used; D and trimming come from the DNA. The sample table contains roughly 330,000 clones; only one count was recorded for approximately 90% of them. The ten largest clones add up to approximately 1.2% of the sample.

This chain joins TRBV30 to TRBJ1-2; the D gene assignment is ambiguous. Sequencing was done on a sample of PBMCs. This receptor was obtained from a woman in her 30s in good health and CMV-seropositive. The CDR3 protein is CAWSGTSYGYTF. In nucleotide form, the sequence is TGTGCCTGGAGTGGGACTTCCTATGGCTACACCTTC.